Sequencing of this T cell receptor (beta chain) was carried out in a study of CD8 T cells in ankylosing spondylitis. TCRdb passed the 5' RACE reads through MiXCR, listing each CDR3 protein once. The repertoire includes under 450,000 distinct CDR3 sequences, approximately 22% of them detected once, and about an eighth sits in the top ten. Trimming removed 7 bases from V and 9 bases from J, with 17 bases in between. The length of the CDR3 is 13 residues. CDR1 is SGHRS, CDR2 YFSETQ, per germline. This TCR was recovered from a male donor with ankylosing spondylitis or in good health (not recorded which). The chain uses TRBV5-1 and TRBJ2-1; D may match TRBD1 or TRBD2 (7 bases each). Material: blood, either unsorted or a sorted T cell fraction (not recorded which). The CDR3 nucleotides read TGCGCCAGCGGCAGCGGGACAGAGATTGAGCAGTTCTTC. It yields the protein CASGSGTEIEQFF.